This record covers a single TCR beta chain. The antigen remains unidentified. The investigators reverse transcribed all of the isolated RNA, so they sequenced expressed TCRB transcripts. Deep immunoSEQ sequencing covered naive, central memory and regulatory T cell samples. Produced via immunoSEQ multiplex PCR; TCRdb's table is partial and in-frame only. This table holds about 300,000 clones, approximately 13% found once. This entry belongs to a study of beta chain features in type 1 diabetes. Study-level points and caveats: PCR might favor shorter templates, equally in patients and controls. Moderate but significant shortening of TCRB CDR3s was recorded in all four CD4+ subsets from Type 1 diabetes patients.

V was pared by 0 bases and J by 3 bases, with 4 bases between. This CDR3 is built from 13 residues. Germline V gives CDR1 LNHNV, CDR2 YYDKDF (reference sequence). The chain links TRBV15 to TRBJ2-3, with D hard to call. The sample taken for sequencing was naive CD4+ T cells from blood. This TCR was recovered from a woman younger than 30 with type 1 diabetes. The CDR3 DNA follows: TGTGCCACCAGCAGAGATCAGACAGATACGCAGTATTTT. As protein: CATSRDQTDTQYF.